These 32 T cell receptor beta chains came from one sample sequenced in a study of metastatic and nonmetastatic thyroid tumors. No patient had received any treatment before thyroid surgery. TCRdb used MiXCR to call clones anew from the PCR reads. The sample consists of 20,000 to 30,000 clones, approximately 20% of them appearing once. Sequenced material: blood. The receptors were gathered from a male donor with papillary thyroid cancer or a benign thyroid nodule (not recorded which). Some clones in this sample may be carry-over from other donors' samples.

This clone occurred many times. The rearrangement links TRBV9 to TRBJ2-7; TRBD1 aligns across 10 bases. Trimming at V came to 4 bases and at J to 6 bases, leaving 10 bases not matched to a gene. The CDR3 length is 15 residues. The V gene's germline CDR1 is SGDLS and CDR2 YYNGEE. The CDR3 protein is CASSNSGTGVVEQYF. The DNA of the CDR3 is TGTGCCAGCAGCAACTCCGGGACAGGGGTTGTCGAGCAGTACTTC.

This clone has ten or more counts. Other DNA variants within this sample encode the same CDR3. The V gene is TRBV5-6, the J gene TRBJ2-7; D is possibly TRBD2 (5 bases). The V end was cut by 6 bases, the J end by 5 bases, with 9 bases between. CDR3 length: 11 amino acids. Per the germline V gene, CDR1 is SGHDT and CDR2 is YYEEEE. CDR3 loop: CASIFGDEQYF. The CDR3 nucleotides read TGTGCCAGCATCTTCGGGGACGAGCAGTACTTC.

This clone has a count of ten or more. V gene TRBV9 combines with J gene TRBJ2-7; 11 bases fit TRBD2. Germline assignment: CDR1 SGDLS and CDR2 YYNGEE. This CDR3 is built from 15 residues. J was trimmed by 0 bases and V by 2 bases; bases with no gene match: 1. The CDR3 spells CASSVGLADSYEQYF. The DNA for the CDR3 is TGTGCCAGCAGCGTGGGACTAGCGGACTCCTACGAGCAGTACTTC.

This chain links TRBV4-3 with TRBJ2-2; the D is unclear. V was trimmed by 0 bases and J by 8 bases, leaving 7 bases between them. Germline assignment: CDR1 LGHNA and CDR2 YSLEER. The length of the CDR3 is 13 residues. The CDR3 DNA reads as TGCGCCAGCAGCCAAGATGAAGTGGGGGAGCTGTTTTTT. It yields the protein CASSQDEVGELFF.

In its sample, this clone was seen many times. The chain recombines TRBV11-2 with TRBJ1-2; D gene ambiguous. The CDR3 contains 16 residues. Germline V CDR1 and CDR2: SGHAT, FQNNGV. V was pared by 2 bases and J by 2 bases, with 15 bases between. The CDR3 loop is CASSLWASRLNYGYTF. The CDR3 region has the DNA TGTGCCAGCAGCTTATGGGCCTCCCGGCTGAACTATGGCTACACCTTC.

This clone was counted many times. The chain combines TRBV7-9 with TRBJ1-4, with D hard to call. The germline V gene has CDR1 SEHNR and CDR2 FQNEAQ (reference sequence). The CDR3 extends over 14 amino acids. The ends were cut back, 1 base at V and 4 bases at J, with 7 bases in the middle. CDR3 protein: CASSLDGLNEKLFF. CDR3 bases: TGTGCCAGCAGCTTAGACGGACTTAATGAAAAACTGTTTTTT.

Within the sample, this clone is medium-sized. The chain links TRBV6-1 to TRBJ2-1, with TRBD2 matching 11 bases. CDR3 size: 16 residues. The junction had 14 bases not matched to a gene; V was cut back by 7 bases and J by 9 bases. CDR1 is MNHNS, CDR2 SASEGT, per germline. The CDR3 sequence is CASTKPALAGGSEQFF. The CDR3 coding sequence is TGTGCCAGCACCAAACCGGCGCTAGCGGGAGGTAGTGAGCAGTTCTTC.

V usage is TRBV27 and J usage is TRBJ1-2; 7 bases agree with TRBD1. Looked up from germline, CDR1 is MNHEY and CDR2 is SMNVEV (reference sequence). The V and J ends lost 6 bases and 8 bases, in that order; junction bases with no gene match: 15. The CDR3 is 15 residues long. The DNA for the CDR3 is TGTGCCAGCAGCTTAACTCTGACAGGGAGCGGCGGCTACACCTTC. This codes for CASSLTLTGSGGYTF.

This clone was detected ten times or more. The chain's CDR3 is CAWNLGDIQYF. The CDR3 DNA reads TGTGCCTGGAATCTTGGGGACATTCAGTACTTC. The chain carries TRBV30 and TRBJ2-4; D gene unclear. CDR1 and CDR2 (germline): GTSNPN, SVGIG (reference sequence). This CDR3 has 11 residues. The V and J ends lost 4 bases and 8 bases respectively, with 9 bases between them.

CDR3 residues: CASSYSNYEQYF. CDR3 nucleotides: TGTGCCAGCAGTTACTCTAACTACGAGCAGTACTTC. The chain links TRBV6-5 to TRBJ2-7; D uncertain. The CDR3 spans 12 residues. The germline V and J ends were trimmed by 0 bases and 3 bases, with 3 bases remaining between them. Germline V gives CDR1 MNHEY, CDR2 SVGAGI.

The V and J genes are TRBV28 and TRBJ1-6; 11 positions match TRBD1. After removal of 8 bases from V and 7 bases from J, the junction contained 7 bases not matched to a gene. Germline lookup yields CDR1 MDHEN and CDR2 SYDVKM. The CDR3 runs 15 residues. The CDR3 sequence: CASRTGGALNSPLHF. DNA of the CDR3: TGTGCCAGCCGGACAGGGGGCGCCTTGAATTCACCCCTCCACTTT. The full variable domain, rest sourced from reference TRBV28 and TRBJ1-6, is DVKVTQSSRYLVKRTGEKVFLECVQDMDHENMFWYRQDPGLGLRLIYFSYDVKMKEKGDIPEGYSVSREKKERFSLILESASTNQTSMYLCASRTGGALNSPLHFGNGTRLTVT.

This clone was observed a few times. This rearrangement joins TRBV6-1 to TRBJ1-6; D is unclear. Germline V lookup: CDR1 MNHNS, CDR2 SASEGT. Deletions cut 7 bases from V and 7 bases from J, with 20 bases between. The CDR3 is made up of 16 amino acids. CDR3 nucleotides: TGTGCCAGCAAGGTTTCGCCGCTAACTCCAAATTCACCCCTCCACTTT. This encodes CASKVSPLTPNSPLHF.

The chain uses TRBV20-1 and TRBJ2-1; D is possibly TRBD1 or TRBD2 (6 bases each). CDR1 and CDR2 from the germline V gene are DFQATT and SNEGSKA (reference sequence). Trimming left V 2 bases short and J 8 bases short, with 13 bases between. This CDR3 has 13 amino acids. Here the CDR3 reads CSARPGARDEQFF. The CDR3 bases are TGCAGTGCTAGACCGGGGGCCAGGGATGAGCAGTTCTTC.

As to this clone: At one end the junction does not follow the germline gene, possibly because of a read error. The V and J genes are TRBV5-1 and TRBJ2-3, with TRBD2 identical over 12 bases. This CDR3 comprises 15 residues. Germline assignment: CDR1 SGHRS and CDR2 YFSETQ. CDR3 in DNA: TGCGCCAGCAGCATGACTAGCGGGAGCACAAATACGCAGTATTTT. Its translation: CASSMTSGSTNTQYF. The full variable domain, with the rest looked up from reference TRBV5-1 and TRBJ2-3, is KAGVTQTPRYLIKTRGQQVTLSCSPISGHRSVSWYQQTPGQGLQFLFEYFSETQRNKGNFPGRFSGRQFSNSRSEMNVSTLELGDSALYLCASSMTSGSTNTQYFGPGTRLTVL.

This clone has at least ten counts. V gene TRBV5-1 combines with J gene TRBJ2-3; the D is unclear. CDR1 and CDR2 from the germline V gene are SGHRS and YFSETQ. This CDR3 spans 13 amino acids. The ends were cut back, 7 bases at V and 0 bases at J, with 9 bases in the middle. In nucleotides, the CDR3 is TGCGCCAGCGCCGACGGGAGCACAGATACGCAGTATTTT. Encoded protein: CASADGSTDTQYF.

This clone was counted at least ten times. The rearrangement joins TRBV12-3 or TRBV12-4 to TRBJ2-7; TRBD1 matches 7 bases. V lost 5 bases to trimming and J lost 3 bases; unmatched junction nucleotides: 4. This CDR3 contains 13 residues. CDR3 sequence (DNA): TGTGCCAGCAGTGGGACAGCCTTCTACGAGCAGTACTTC. This sequence encodes CASSGTAFYEQYF.

As for this clone: A much larger clone is a single base away; this may be a read error. The rearrangement uses TRBV14 and TRBJ2-5; 9 positions agree with TRBD2. V shed 7 bases and J 1 base; nucleotides not matched to a gene: 7. Per germline, CDR1 SGHDN and CDR2 FVKESK. The CDR3 is made up of 15 amino acids. The CDR3, as DNA: TGTGCCAGCATCCAGGTAGCGGGAGTCCAAGAGACCCAGTACTTC. This translates into CASIQVAGVQETQYF. The complete variable domain, with remaining parts taken from reference TRBV14 and TRBJ2-5, reads EAGVTQFPSHSVIEKGQTVTLRCDPISGHDNLYWYRRVMGKEIKFLLHFVKESKQDESGMPNNRFLAERTGGTYSTLKVQPAELEDSGVYFCASIQVAGVQETQYFGPGTRLLVL.

This clone was recorded at least ten times. The chain is built from TRBV2 and TRBJ2-2; 13 bases align to TRBD2. The V and J ends lost 7 bases and 5 bases, in that order; junction bases with no gene match: 10. The CDR3 covers 17 residues. CDR1 SNHLY and CDR2 FYNNEI come from the germline V gene. The CDR3 DNA reads TGTGCCAGCAAGTACGGACTAGCGGGAGTTCGGACCGGGGAGCTGTTTTTT. Residues: CASKYGLAGVRTGELFF.

The table lists this clone with a few counts. The gene calls are TRBV13 and TRBJ2-2; unclear D gene. The CDR3 runs to 14 residues. CDR1 is PRHDT, CDR2 FYEKMQ, per germline (reference sequence). Trimming shortened V by 5 bases and J by 4 bases, and 11 bases separated the two germline ends. CDR3 nucleotide sequence: TGTGCCAGCAGCACACAGAGACTCACCGGGGAGCTGTTTTTT. Its protein product is CASSTQRLTGELFF.

This rearrangement joins TRBV6-2 or TRBV6-3 to TRBJ2-7; D ambiguous. V shed 0 bases and J shed 5 bases, with 11 bases lying between them. CDR1 MNHEY and CDR2 SVGEGT come from the germline V gene. The CDR3 loop spans 14 amino acids. CDR3 bases: TGTGCCAGCAGTTACTCGTTGGCTATCAACGAGCAGTACTTC. Its translation is CASSYSLAINEQYF.

The V and J genes are TRBV6-1 and TRBJ1-1, with 8 bases matching TRBD1. V gave up 6 bases and J gave up 5 bases; unmatched junction bases: 8. Germline values: CDR1 MNHNS, CDR2 SASEGT. The CDR3 runs to 14 residues. The DNA of the CDR3 is TGTGCCAGCAGGACCCCAGGGGGCTTTACTGAAGCTTTCTTT. Translation: CASRTPGGFTEAFF.

This clone was detected only a few times. This may be a read error, as it is one base from a much larger clone. The same CDR3 is also encoded by other DNA sequences in this sample. The chain recombines TRBV4-1 with TRBJ2-5; TRBD1 or TRBD2 may be the D gene (5 bases each). This CDR3 comprises 12 residues. Germline V CDR1 and CDR2: MGHRA, YSYEKL. The CDR3 sequence is CASSLQGETQYF. The CDR3 DNA sequence: TGCGCCAGCAGTCTGCAAGGGGAGACCCAGTACTTT.

The chain is built from TRBV2 and TRBJ1-1, with 8 nucleotides matching TRBD1. With V trimmed by 8 bases and J by 9 bases, 8 bases remained unmatched. Germline V gives CDR1 SNHLY, CDR2 FYNNEI. The length of the CDR3 is 12 residues. This CDR3 reads CASGPRDRKAFF. The DNA of the CDR3 is TGTGCCAGCGGTCCTCGGGACAGGAAAGCTTTCTTT.

This clone has only a few counts. V gene TRBV15 combines with J gene TRBJ1-5; weak D call: TRBD1 (5 bases). Per germline, CDR1 LNHNV and CDR2 YYDKDF (reference sequence). This CDR3 has 15 amino acids. V was clipped by 1 base and J by 4 bases, with 11 bases between them. This chain's CDR3 is CATSRAPRQNQPQHF. The DNA of the CDR3 is TGTGCCACCAGCAGAGCCCCCAGACAGAATCAGCCCCAGCATTTT.

The chain carries TRBV10-3 and TRBJ2-7; 11 bases agree with TRBD1. J lost 10 bases, V lost 11 bases, and 13 bases had no gene match. CDR3 size: 13 residues. Germline CDR1 and CDR2: ENHRY and SYGVKD. CDR3 protein: CAFGTGGPHHQYF. DNA of the CDR3: TGTGCCTTCGGGACAGGGGGACCCCACCACCAGTACTTC.

This clone was seen many times. The genes are TRBV28 and TRBJ1-5; no clear D gene. Trimming took 6 bases from V and 1 from J, leaving 7 bases between them. The germline V gene encodes CDR1 MDHEN and CDR2 SYDVKM. CDR3 size: 13 residues. For the CDR3, the DNA is TGTGCCAGCAGCATACCCAGCAATCAGCCCCAGCATTTT. Translation gives CASSIPSNQPQHF.

Many counts were recorded for this clone. The sample contains more than one DNA sequence encoding this CDR3. The rearrangement links TRBV2 to TRBJ1-2, with 9 bases lining up with TRBD1. Germline V lookup: CDR1 SNHLY, CDR2 FYNNEI. V dropped 11 bases and J dropped 0; count of bases not matched to a gene: 4. CDR3 length: 13 residues. CDR3 region: CADTGGSNYGYTF. The CDR3 nucleotides are TGTGCCGACACAGGGGGCTCTAACTATGGCTACACCTTC.

This clone was detected only a few times. The gene calls are TRBV15 and TRBJ2-3; D not resolved. Trimming stripped 3 bases from V and 7 bases from J, with 8 bases between. The CDR3 is made up of 12 amino acids. Germline CDR1 and CDR2: LNHNV and YYDKDF (reference sequence). CDR3 sequence reads: CATSRWSYTQYF. As DNA, the CDR3 is TGTGCCACCAGCAGGTGGTCGTATACGCAGTATTTT.

This clone was picked up many times. The V call is TRBV10-3, the J call TRBJ1-1; no firm D call. Germline values: CDR1 ENHRY, CDR2 SYGVKD. Trimming took off 4 bases at V and 8 bases at J, with 17 bases between the two ends. This CDR3 is built from 14 residues. DNA for the CDR3: TGTGCCATCAGTGGTAGCCAATCCCTCAAAGAAGCTTTCTTT. Translating it yields CAISGSQSLKEAFF.

At least ten counts were recorded for this clone. This chain links TRBV27 with TRBJ2-2; TRBD2 aligns across 11 bases. From germline, CDR1 is MNHEY and CDR2 SMNVEV (reference sequence). V was clipped by 5 bases and J by 6 bases; unmatched bases: 8. This CDR3 comprises 16 residues. Here the CDR3 reads CASSITSGRLAGELFF. CDR3 DNA: TGTGCCAGCAGTATAACTAGCGGGAGACTCGCCGGGGAGCTGTTTTTT.

Worth noting for this clone: A read error is likely, as this CDR3 ends without the conserved phenylalanine or tryptophan. The chain joins TRBV12-3 or TRBV12-4 to TRBJ2-7; D unresolved. The CDR3 has 14 amino acids. The DNA of the CDR3 is TGTGCCAGCAGTTTAGTCCCCGACCTCTACGCGCAGTACTTA. Amino acid sequence: CASSLVPDLYAQYL.

The table lists this clone with many counts. The V call is TRBV6-5, the J call TRBJ2-2, with 7 bases that match TRBD1. Germline CDR1 MNHEY, CDR2 SVGAGI. The junction had 8 bases not matched to a gene; V was cut back by 3 bases and J by 4 bases. This CDR3 has 16 amino acids. Here the CDR3 DNA reads TGTGCCAGCAGTTATAAAGGACAGGTGGCCACCGGGGAGCTGTTTTTT. Residues: CASSYKGQVATGELFF.